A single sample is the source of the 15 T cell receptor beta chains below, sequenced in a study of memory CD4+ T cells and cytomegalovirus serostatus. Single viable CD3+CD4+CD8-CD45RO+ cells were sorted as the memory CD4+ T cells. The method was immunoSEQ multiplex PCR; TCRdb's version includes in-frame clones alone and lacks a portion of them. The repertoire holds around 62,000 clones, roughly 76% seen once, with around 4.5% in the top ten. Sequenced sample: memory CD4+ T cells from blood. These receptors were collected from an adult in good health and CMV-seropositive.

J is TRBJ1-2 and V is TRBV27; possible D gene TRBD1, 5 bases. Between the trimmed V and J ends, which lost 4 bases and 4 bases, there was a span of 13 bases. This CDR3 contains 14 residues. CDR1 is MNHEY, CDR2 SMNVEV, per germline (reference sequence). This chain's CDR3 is CASSSAGGTYGYTF. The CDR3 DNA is TGTGCCAGCAGTTCCGCCGGGGGAACCTATGGCTACACCTTC.

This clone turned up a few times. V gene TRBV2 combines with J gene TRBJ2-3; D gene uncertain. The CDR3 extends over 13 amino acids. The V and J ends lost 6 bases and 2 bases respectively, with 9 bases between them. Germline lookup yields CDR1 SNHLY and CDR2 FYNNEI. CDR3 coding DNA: TGTGCCAGCAGCGTAAGAAACACAGATACGCAGTATTTT. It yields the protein CASSVRNTDTQYF.

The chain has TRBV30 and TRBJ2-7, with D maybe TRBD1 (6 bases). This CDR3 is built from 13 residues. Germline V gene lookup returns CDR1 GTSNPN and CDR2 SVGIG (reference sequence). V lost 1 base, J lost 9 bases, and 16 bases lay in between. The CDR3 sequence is CAWSAQQGRGQYF. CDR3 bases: TGTGCCTGGAGTGCCCAGCAGGGCAGGGGGCAGTACTTC.

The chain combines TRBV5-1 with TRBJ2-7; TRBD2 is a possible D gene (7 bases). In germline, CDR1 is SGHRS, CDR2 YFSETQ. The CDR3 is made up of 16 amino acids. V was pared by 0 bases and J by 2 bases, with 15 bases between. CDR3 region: CASSLDAGALAYEQYF. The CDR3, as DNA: TGCGCCAGCAGCTTGGACGCGGGGGCGCTAGCCTACGAGCAGTACTTC. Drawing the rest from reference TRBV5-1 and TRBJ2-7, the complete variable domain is KAGVTQTPRYLIKTRGQQVTLSCSPISGHRSVSWYQQTPGQGLQFLFEYFSETQRNKGNFPGRFSGRQFSNSRSEMNVSTLELGDSALYLCASSLDAGALAYEQYFGPGTRLTVT.

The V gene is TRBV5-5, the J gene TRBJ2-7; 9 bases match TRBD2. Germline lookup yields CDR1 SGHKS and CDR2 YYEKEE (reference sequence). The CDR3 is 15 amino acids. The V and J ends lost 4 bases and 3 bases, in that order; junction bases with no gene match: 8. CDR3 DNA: TGTGCCAGCAGCCCGCGGGGGGGGTCCGACTACGAGCAGTACTTC. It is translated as CASSPRGGSDYEQYF.

The CDR3: CAWSDGLAGRFVTGELFF. CDR3 sequence (DNA): TGTGCCTGGAGTGACGGACTAGCGGGTCGGTTTGTCACCGGGGAGCTGTTTTTT. The chain couples TRBV30 to TRBJ2-2; TRBD2 aligns across 11 bases. Per germline, CDR1 GTSNPN and CDR2 SVGIG (reference sequence). The CDR3 runs 18 residues. The V segment lost 1 base and the J segment 4 bases; nucleotides outside the gene matches: 11.

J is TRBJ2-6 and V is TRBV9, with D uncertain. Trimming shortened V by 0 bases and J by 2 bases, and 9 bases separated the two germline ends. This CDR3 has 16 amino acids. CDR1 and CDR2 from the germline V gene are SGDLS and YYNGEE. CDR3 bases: TGTGCCAGCAGCGTAGCAGCAGGAGCTGGGGCCAACGTCCTGACTTTC. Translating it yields CASSVAAGAGANVLTF.

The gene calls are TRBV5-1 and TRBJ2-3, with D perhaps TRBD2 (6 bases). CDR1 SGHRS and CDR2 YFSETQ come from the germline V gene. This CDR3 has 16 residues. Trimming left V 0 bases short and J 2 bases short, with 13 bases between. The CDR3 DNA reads TGCGCCAGCAGCTTGGGAGGACTACCATCCACAGATACGCAGTATTTT. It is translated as CASSLGGLPSTDTQYF.

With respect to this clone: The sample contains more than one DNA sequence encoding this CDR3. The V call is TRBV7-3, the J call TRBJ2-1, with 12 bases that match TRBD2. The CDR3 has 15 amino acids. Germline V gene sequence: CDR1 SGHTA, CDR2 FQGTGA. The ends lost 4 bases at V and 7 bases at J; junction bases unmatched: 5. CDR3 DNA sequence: TGTGCCAGCAGCTCTCTAGCGGGGGGGCCGAATGAGCAGTTCTTC. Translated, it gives CASSSLAGGPNEQFF. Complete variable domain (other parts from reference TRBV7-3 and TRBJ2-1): GAGVSQTPSNKVTEKGKYVELRCDPISGHTALYWYRQSLGQGPEFLIYFQGTGAADDSGLPNDRFFAVRPEGSVSTLKIQRTERGDSAVYLCASSSLAGGPNEQFFGPGTRLTVL.

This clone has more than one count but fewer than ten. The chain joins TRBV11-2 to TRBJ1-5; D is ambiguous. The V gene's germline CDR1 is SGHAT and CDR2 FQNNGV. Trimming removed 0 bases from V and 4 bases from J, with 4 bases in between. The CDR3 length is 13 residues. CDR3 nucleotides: TGTGCCAGCAGCTTAGAAGAAAATCAGCCCCAGCATTTT. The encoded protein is CASSLEENQPQHF. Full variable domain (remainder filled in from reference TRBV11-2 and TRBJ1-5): EAGVAQSPRYKIIEKRQSVAFWCNPISGHATLYWYQQILGQGPKLLIQFQNNGVVDDSQLPKDRFSAERLKGVDSTLKIQPAKLEDSAVYLCASSLEENQPQHFGDGTRLSIL.

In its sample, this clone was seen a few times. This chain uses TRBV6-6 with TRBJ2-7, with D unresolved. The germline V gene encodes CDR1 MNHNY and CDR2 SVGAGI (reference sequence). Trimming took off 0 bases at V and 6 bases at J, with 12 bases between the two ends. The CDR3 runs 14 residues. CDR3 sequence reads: CASSYSPGTGEQYF. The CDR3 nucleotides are TGTGCCAGCAGTTACTCGCCGGGTACTGGCGAGCAGTACTTC.

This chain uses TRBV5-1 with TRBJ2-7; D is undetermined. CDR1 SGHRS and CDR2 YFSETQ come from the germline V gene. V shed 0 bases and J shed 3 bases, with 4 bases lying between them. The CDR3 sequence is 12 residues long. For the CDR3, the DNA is TGCGCCAGCAGCTTGGCCAGCTACGAGCAGTACTTC. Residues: CASSLASYEQYF.

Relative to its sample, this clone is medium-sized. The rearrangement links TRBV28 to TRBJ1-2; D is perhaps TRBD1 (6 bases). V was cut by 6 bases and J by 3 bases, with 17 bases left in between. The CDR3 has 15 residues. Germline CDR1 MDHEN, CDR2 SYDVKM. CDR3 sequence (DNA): TGTGCCAGCAGACCTAGGCGGGGGGCTTACTATGGCTACACCTTC. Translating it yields CASRPRRGAYYGYTF.

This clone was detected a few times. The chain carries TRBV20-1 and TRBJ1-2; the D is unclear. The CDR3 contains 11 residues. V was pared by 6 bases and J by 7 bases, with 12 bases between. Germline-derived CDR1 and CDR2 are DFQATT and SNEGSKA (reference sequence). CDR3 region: CSASQVSGYTF. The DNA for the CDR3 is TGCAGTGCCAGCCAAGTGTCTGGCTACACCTTC.

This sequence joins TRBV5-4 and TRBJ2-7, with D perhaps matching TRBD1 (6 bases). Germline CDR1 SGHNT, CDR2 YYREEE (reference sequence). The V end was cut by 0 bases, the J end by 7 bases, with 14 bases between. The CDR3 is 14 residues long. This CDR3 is CASSLDYGGQEQYF. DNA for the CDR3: TGTGCCAGCAGCTTGGATTATGGCGGACAGGAGCAGTACTTC.